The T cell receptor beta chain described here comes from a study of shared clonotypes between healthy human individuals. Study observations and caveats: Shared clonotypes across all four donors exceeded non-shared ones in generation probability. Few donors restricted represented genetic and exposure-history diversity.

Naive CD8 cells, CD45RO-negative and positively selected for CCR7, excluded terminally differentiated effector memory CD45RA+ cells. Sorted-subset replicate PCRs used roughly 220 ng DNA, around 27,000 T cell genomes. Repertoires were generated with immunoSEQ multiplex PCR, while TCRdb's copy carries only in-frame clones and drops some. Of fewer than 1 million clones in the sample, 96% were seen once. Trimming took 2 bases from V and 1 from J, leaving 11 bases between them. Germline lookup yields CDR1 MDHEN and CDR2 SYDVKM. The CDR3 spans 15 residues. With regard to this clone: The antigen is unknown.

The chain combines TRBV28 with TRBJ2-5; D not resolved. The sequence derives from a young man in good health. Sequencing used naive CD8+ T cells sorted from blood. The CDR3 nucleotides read TGTGCCAGCAGTTTAGGAGCGACAACCCAAGAGACCCAGTACTTC. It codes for CASSLGATTQETQYF. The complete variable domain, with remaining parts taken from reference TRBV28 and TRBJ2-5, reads DVKVTQSSRYLVKRTGEKVFLECVQDMDHENMFWYRQDPGLGLRLIYFSYDVKMKEKGDIPEGYSVSREKKERFSLILESASTNQTSMYLCASSLGATTQETQYFGPGTRLLVL.